These 25 T cell receptor beta chains share one sample of origin, sequenced in a study of T-cell memory formation after mild COVID-19. TCRdb reanalysed the 5' RACE reads using MiXCR and keeps one entry per CDR3 protein. The sample yields roughly 130,000 distinct CDR3 sequences, approximately 17% seen once. The sample taken for sequencing was PBMCs or a T cell subset sorted from them (not recorded which). The receptors stem from a man aged 18 to 29 who had mild COVID-19 (a few samples of this study predate the infection). Cell type and time point are not known.

This clonotype was counted a few times. Relative to the germline gene, one junction end is altered; a read error may explain this. V is TRBV7-3 and J is TRBJ2-1; D tentatively fits TRBD1 or TRBD2 (5 bases each). CDR1 SGHTA and CDR2 FQGTGA come from the germline V gene. CDR3 length equals 14 residues. CDR3 DNA: TGTGCCAGCAGCGTAACCTCCGGGGCCGATGAGCAGTTCTTC. This sequence encodes CASSVTSGADEQFF.

The chain carries TRBV12-3 or TRBV12-4 and TRBJ1-1; D might be TRBD1 (5 bases). Deletions cut 5 bases from V and 1 base from J, with 14 bases between. The length of the CDR3 is 15 residues. The CDR3 loop reads CASSPHGASNTEAFF. The CDR3 region has the DNA TGTGCCAGCAGTCCCCACGGGGCCTCGAACACTGAAGCTTTCTTT.

CDR3 in DNA: TGCGCCAGCAGCTTGATCGGGCAGACCTCTGGGGCCAACGTCCTGACTTTC. Amino acid sequence: CASSLIGQTSGANVLTF. This rearrangement joins TRBV5-1 to TRBJ2-6; D is ambiguous. Trimming pared 1 base from V and 0 bases from J, leaving 11 bases between. The germline V gene encodes CDR1 SGHRS and CDR2 YFSETQ. CDR3 length: 17 amino acids.

This clonotype was seen only a few times. The chain employs TRBV24-1 and TRBJ2-1; D is perhaps TRBD2 (6 bases). There are 16 residues in the CDR3. CDR1 and CDR2 from the germline V gene are KGHDR and SFDVKD. Trimming removed 2 bases from V and 6 bases from J, with 16 bases in between. CDR3 nucleotides: TGTGCCACCAGTGATTCTACAAGCGGGTCACGCAATGAGCAGTTCTTC. It specifies CATSDSTSGSRNEQFF.

This clonotype appeared a few times. This chain links TRBV24-1 with TRBJ2-1; 9 bases align to TRBD1. Looked up from germline, CDR1 is KGHDR and CDR2 is SFDVKD. Germline trimming cut 4 bases from V and 11 bases from J; bases unmatched to any gene: 5. This CDR3 spans 13 amino acids. DNA for the CDR3: TGTGCCACCAGTGACAAGGACAGGGGACAGCAGTTCTTC. This translates into CATSDKDRGQQFF.

This chain links TRBV5-4 with TRBJ2-5, with 7 bases that match TRBD2. Germline V gene data show CDR1 as SGHNT and CDR2 as YYREEE (reference sequence). The ends lost 2 bases at V and 1 base at J; junction bases unmatched: 2. CDR3 length: 14 residues. This CDR3 reads CASSFSGVQETQYF. Written as DNA, the CDR3 is TGTGCCAGCAGCTTCAGCGGGGTCCAAGAGACCCAGTACTTC.

This clonotype was counted a few times. The chain joins TRBV9 to TRBJ1-6; 7 bases line up with TRBD1. The CDR3 sequence is 13 residues long. V was pared by 7 bases and J by 10 bases, with 8 bases of the junction left unmatched. In germline, CDR1 is SGDLS, CDR2 YYNGEE. Here the CDR3 reads CASSNRGDSPLHF. DNA for the CDR3: TGTGCCAGCTCCAACAGGGGCGACTCACCCCTCCACTTT. The complete variable domain, with remaining parts taken from reference TRBV9 and TRBJ1-6, reads DSGVTQTPKHLITATGQRVTLRCSPRSGDLSVYWYQQSLDQGLQFLIQYYNGEERAKGNILERFSAQQFPDLHSELNLSSLELGDSALYFCASSNRGDSPLHFGNGTRLTVT.

The V and J genes are TRBV6-2 or TRBV6-3 and TRBJ1-1, with D uncertain. The ends were cut back, 7 bases at V and 10 bases at J, with 13 bases in the middle. Germline V CDR1 and CDR2: MNHEY, SVGEGT. This CDR3 is 11 amino acids long. The DNA for the CDR3 is TGTGCCAGCACCTCATCGGCGGGAGCTTTCTTT. Translated, it gives CASTSSAGAFF.

The chain has TRBV7-9 and TRBJ1-2, with 8 bases identical to TRBD1. The CDR3 has 12 residues. Trimming at V came to 6 bases and at J to 13 bases, leaving 10 bases not matched to a gene. From germline, CDR1 is SEHNR and CDR2 FQNEAQ (reference sequence). CDR3 nucleotide sequence: TGTGCCAGCAGTCTGGACAGGGTTTCGTTCACCTTC. Protein: CASSLDRVSFTF.

V is TRBV18 and J is TRBJ2-3, with D possibly TRBD2 on 6 matching bases. The CDR3 has 15 residues. CDR1 is KGHSH, CDR2 LQKENI, per germline. The germline V and J ends were trimmed by 2 bases and 2 bases, with 11 bases remaining between them. CDR3 in amino acids: CASSPDSSDTDTQYF. As DNA, the CDR3 is TGTGCCAGCTCACCAGACTCTAGCGACACAGATACGCAGTATTTT.

There are a few counts of this clonotype. The DNA of the CDR3 is TGTGCCAGCAGCATCAACAGGGGGTATGGCTACACCTTC. This codes for CASSINRGYGYTF. The chain joins TRBV5-4 to TRBJ1-2, with 8 positions matching TRBD1. V was pared by 4 bases and J by 5 bases, with 4 bases of the junction left unmatched. The CDR3 loop spans 13 amino acids. Germline assignment: CDR1 SGHNT and CDR2 YYREEE (reference sequence).

This chain connects TRBV12-3 or TRBV12-4 to TRBJ2-7; the match to TRBD1 covers 10 bases. V was pared by 5 bases and J by 4 bases, with 5 bases of the junction left unmatched. This CDR3 contains 14 residues. CDR3 protein: CASSAGQGKYEQYV. The DNA of the CDR3 is TGTGCCAGCAGTGCGGGACAGGGGAAGTACGAGCAGTACGTC.

This clonotype has more than one count but fewer than ten. The J gene is TRBJ1-2, the V gene TRBV5-1; 9 bases line up with TRBD1. This CDR3 has 18 amino acids. Germline-derived CDR1 and CDR2 are SGHRS and YFSETQ. V lost 3 bases, J lost 7 bases, and 19 bases stayed unmatched. CDR3 nucleotide sequence: TGCGCCAGCAGCTCCAGTCCCGGGACAGGGCCCGCGGGAGGTGGCTACACCTTC. Translating it yields CASSSSPGTGPAGGGYTF.

The rearrangement uses TRBV20-1 and TRBJ2-3, with 14 bases identical to TRBD2. CDR1 is DFQATT and CDR2 is SNEGSKA in the germline V gene (reference sequence). The CDR3 covers 15 residues. V gave up 6 bases and J gave up 7 bases; unmatched junction bases: 9. The CDR3 is CSADWTSGGPYTQYF. The DNA for the CDR3 is TGCAGTGCGGATTGGACTAGCGGGGGGCCGTATACGCAGTATTTT.

This clonotype was seen more than once but under ten times. The chain recombines TRBV5-1 with TRBJ2-6; D remains unclear. The CDR3 contains 17 residues. CDR1 SGHRS and CDR2 YFSETQ come from the germline V gene. V gave up 0 bases and J gave up 1 base, with 11 bases separating them. The CDR3 DNA reads as TGCGCCAGCAGCTTGGAGAGCCGGCGGTCTGGGGCCAACGTCCTGACTTTC. This encodes CASSLESRRSGANVLTF.

V usage is TRBV27 and J usage is TRBJ1-6, with a weak D call TRBD1 (5 bases). The CDR3 loop spans 15 amino acids. Trimming cost V 1 base and J 8 bases, with 12 bases left between them. Germline assignment: CDR1 MNHEY and CDR2 SMNVEV (reference sequence). The CDR3 region is CASSLFQGSYSPLHF. In nucleotides, the CDR3 is TGTGCCAGCAGTTTATTTCAGGGCTCATATTCACCCCTCCACTTT.

J is TRBJ2-5 and V is TRBV6-6, with D possibly TRBD2 on 6 matching bases. The CDR3 sequence is 14 residues long. From germline, CDR1 is MNHNY and CDR2 SVGAGI (reference sequence). V gave up 5 bases and J gave up 0 bases, with 10 bases separating them. The CDR3 DNA reads TGTGCCAGCAGTACCGGAGGGAACCAAGAGACCCAGTACTTC. Translating it yields CASSTGGNQETQYF.

The genes are TRBV12-3 or TRBV12-4 and TRBJ2-3; D ambiguous. The CDR3 runs 13 residues. V gave up 3 bases and J gave up 4 bases, with 8 bases separating them. The CDR3 region is CASSFTGADTQYF. The DNA for the CDR3 is TGTGCCAGCAGTTTCACTGGGGCAGATACGCAGTATTTT.

The chain uses TRBV6-1 and TRBJ2-7, with TRBD1 matching 8 bases. The V gene's germline CDR1 is MNHNS and CDR2 SASEGT. V lost 6 bases, J lost 5 bases, and 12 bases stayed unmatched. CDR3 size: 15 residues. CDR3 DNA sequence: TGTGCCAGCAGCCAGGGCAGGGGGCTTTGGAACGAGCAGTACTTC. It yields the protein CASSQGRGLWNEQYF.

J is TRBJ2-7 and V is TRBV4-1, with D possibly called TRBD1 or TRBD2 (5 bases each). The CDR3 is 13 residues long. Germline loops: CDR1 MGHRA, CDR2 YSYEKL. For the CDR3, the DNA is TGCGCCAGCAGCCAAGATCCCGGGACCCCAAGGAACGTC. It translates to CASSQDPGTPRNV.

This clonotype showed up many times. The chain combines TRBV7-3 with TRBJ2-1; 8 bases are a match to TRBD2. The J segment lost 10 bases and the V segment lost 4 bases, leaving 0 bases of the junction unmatched. CDR1 and CDR2 from the germline V gene are SGHTA and FQGTGA. The CDR3 runs 11 residues. The DNA of the CDR3 is TGTGCCAGCAGCTCGGGGGGGGAGCAGTTCTTC. Amino acids: CASSSGGEQFF.

This clonotype was seen at least ten times. This chain links TRBV5-1 with TRBJ2-7; D is unclear. Germline CDR1 reads SGHRS; CDR2 reads YFSETQ. The CDR3 is 11 residues long. Trimming stripped 4 bases from V and 4 bases from J, with 6 bases between. The CDR3 DNA reads as TGCGCCAGCAGCAGAGAATACGAGCAGTACTTC. It yields the protein CASSREYEQYF.

This clonotype was seen more than once but under ten times. V and J are TRBV10-3 and TRBJ2-1; no firm D call. The V end was cut by 0 bases, the J end by 9 bases, with 12 bases between. The CDR3 contains 14 residues. Germline lookup yields CDR1 ENHRY and CDR2 SYGVKD. The CDR3 DNA reads as TGTGCCATCAGTGAGTCGAAGCGTGGCTTTGAGCAGTTCTTC. Its translation: CAISESKRGFEQFF.

V is TRBV5-1 and J is TRBJ2-2; perhaps TRBD2 as D (6 bases). The germline V gene encodes CDR1 SGHRS and CDR2 YFSETQ. Between the trimmed V and J ends, which lost 4 bases and 6 bases, there was a span of 19 bases. CDR3 length: 16 residues. The CDR3 here is CASSTTRLGPPGELFF. In DNA form, the CDR3 reads TGCGCCAGCAGCACGACGAGACTAGGACCCCCCGGGGAGCTGTTTTTT.

CDR3 sequence: CASSRDSAGTQYF. CDR3 in DNA: TGTGCCAGCAGCCGGGACAGTGCAGGGACCCAGTACTTC. The gene calls are TRBV6-1 and TRBJ2-5; 7 positions match TRBD1. Germline assignment: CDR1 MNHNS and CDR2 SASEGT. The junction had 8 bases not matched to a gene; V was cut back by 6 bases and J by 7 bases. This CDR3 contains 13 residues.